This entry features one T cell receptor (beta chain) sequence. Which antigen it targets is not known. No qualities accompany the bases; no much larger clone lies one base away. Donors formed part of the validation cohort, which comprised 95 to 150 subjects and was distinct from the first cohort of some 700 subjects. This record belongs to a study of cytomegalovirus exposure and HLA in healthy donors (dated by TCRdb to between 2016 and 2019). Regarding the research as a whole: A later analysis indicated that the 95 to 150 validation repertoires were generated on the platform also employed for the roughly 720 repertoires of the first cohort. The study was designed to test whether signatures of past pathogen exposure could be identified by cataloging public T cell receptors. Besides the first cohort of 550 to 750 subjects, a separate validation cohort made up of 95 to 150 different subjects was used. High-throughput TCR immunosequencing, statistical association of individual TCRs with disease status, and machine learning were combined to predict cytomegalovirus infection status.

V has 0 bases trimmed and J has 5 bases trimmed; junction bases matching no gene number 1. According to the germline V gene (reference sequence), CDR1 reads SEHNR and CDR2 reads FQNEAQ. Its CDR3 holds 14 amino acids, cysteine through phenylalanine. Only the CDR3 DNA stays, 42 bases, in frame from base 1. The paper as a whole reports these results and caveats: It was suggested by the authors that the approach could potentially be generalized to other disease states and immunological phenotypes. In the study, approximately 150 TCR beta chains were listed as associated with cytomegalovirus. In vitro tests confirmed that a few of the cytomegalovirus-associated TCR beta chains recognize cytomegalovirus antigens. In a later analysis, TCRs clustered in the first cohort were found to also tend to co-occur in the roughly 130 validation repertoires, with approximately 95% of cluster scores above 0. The classifier was reported to diagnose cytomegalovirus status with high specificity and sensitivity in both the original cohort and the validation cohort. Across donors, most TCR sequences were observed very rarely, whereas some public TCRs were present in many individuals. A later analysis lacked HLA typing for the validation cohort, so it scored co-occurrence in that cohort across all 110 or so repertoires.

Libraries were constructed by the immunoSEQ multiplex PCR assay. The source study handled its data this way. A statistical classification framework was built for diagnosing cytomegalovirus status from the catalog of TCR beta chain sequences. TCRdb limited this immuneACCESS table to in-frame rearrangements with V and J called. A share of clones is missing; checked studies link under half to unresolved V genes, and the rest is unexplained. V, J and clone size are those of that table, while D and trimming were read from the DNA. This sample lists 130,000 to 150,000 clones; approximately 86% were detected once. Approximately 8% of the sample is in the top ten clones.

The sequence links TRBV7-9 to TRBJ2-1; 7 central bases correspond to TRBD2. Sequenced input: PBMCs. The clonotype comes from a woman aged 18-30 years in good health and CMV-seropositive. The nucleotide sequence reads as follows: TGTGCCAGCAGCTTAGCGGGAGGGGACAATGAGCAGTTCTTC. The resulting protein is CASSLAGGDNEQFF.